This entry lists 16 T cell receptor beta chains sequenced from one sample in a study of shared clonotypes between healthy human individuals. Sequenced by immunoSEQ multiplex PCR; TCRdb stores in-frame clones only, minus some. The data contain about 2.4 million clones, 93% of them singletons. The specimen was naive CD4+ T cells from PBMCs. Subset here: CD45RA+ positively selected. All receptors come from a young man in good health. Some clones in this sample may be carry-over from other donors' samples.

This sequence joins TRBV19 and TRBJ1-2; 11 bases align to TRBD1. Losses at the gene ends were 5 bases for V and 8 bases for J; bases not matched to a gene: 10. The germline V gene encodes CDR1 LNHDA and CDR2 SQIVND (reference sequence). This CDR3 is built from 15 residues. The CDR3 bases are TGTGCCAGTAGTCCCCGGACAGGGGGCGGGAGAGGCTACACCTTC. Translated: CASSPRTGGGRGYTF. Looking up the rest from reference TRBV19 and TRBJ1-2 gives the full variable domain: DGGITQSPKYLFRKEGQNVTLSCEQNLNHDAMYWYRQDPGQGLRLIYYSQIVNDFQKGDIAEGYSVSREKKESFPLTVTSAQKNPTAFYLCASSPRTGGGRGYTFGSGTRLTVV.

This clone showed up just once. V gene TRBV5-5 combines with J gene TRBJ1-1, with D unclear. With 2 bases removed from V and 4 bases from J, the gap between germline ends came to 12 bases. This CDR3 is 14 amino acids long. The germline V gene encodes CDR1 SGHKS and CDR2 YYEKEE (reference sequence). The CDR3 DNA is TGTGCCAGCAGCTTCGCGAGTTTGGGCACTGAAGCTTTCTTT. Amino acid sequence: CASSFASLGTEAFF. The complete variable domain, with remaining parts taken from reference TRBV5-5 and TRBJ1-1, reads DAGVTQSPTHLIKTRGQQVTLRCSPISGHKSVSWYQQVLGQGPQFIFQYYEKEERGRGNFPDRFSARQFPNYSSELNVNALLLGDSALYLCASSFASLGTEAFFGQGTRLTVV.

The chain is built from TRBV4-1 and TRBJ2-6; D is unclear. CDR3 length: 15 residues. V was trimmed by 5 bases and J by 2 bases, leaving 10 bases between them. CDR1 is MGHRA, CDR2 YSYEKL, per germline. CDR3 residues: CASSKAGTGANVLTF. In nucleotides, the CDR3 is TGCGCCAGCAGCAAGGCTGGGACTGGGGCCAACGTCCTGACTTTC.

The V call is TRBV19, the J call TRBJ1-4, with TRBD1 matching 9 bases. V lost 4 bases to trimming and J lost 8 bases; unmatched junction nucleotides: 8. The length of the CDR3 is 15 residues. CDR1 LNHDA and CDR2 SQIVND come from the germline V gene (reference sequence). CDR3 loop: CASSSRDRANEKLFF. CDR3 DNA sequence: TGTGCCAGTAGTAGCCGGGACAGGGCAAACGAAAAACTGTTTTTT.

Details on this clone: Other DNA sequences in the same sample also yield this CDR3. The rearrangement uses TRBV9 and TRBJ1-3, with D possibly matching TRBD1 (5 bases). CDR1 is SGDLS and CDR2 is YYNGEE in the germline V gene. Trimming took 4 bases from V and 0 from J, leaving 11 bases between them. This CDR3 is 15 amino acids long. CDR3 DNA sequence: TGTGCCAGCAGCACACTGGGGGTCTCTGGAAACACCATATATTTT. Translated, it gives CASSTLGVSGNTIYF.

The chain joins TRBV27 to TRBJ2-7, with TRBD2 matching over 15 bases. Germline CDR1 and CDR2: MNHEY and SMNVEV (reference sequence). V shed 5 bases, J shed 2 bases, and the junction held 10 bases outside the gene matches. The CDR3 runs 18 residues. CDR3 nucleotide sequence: TGTGCCAGCAGTCCAGGACTAGCGGGAGGGCCTCCCACCTACGAGCAGTACTTC. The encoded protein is CASSPGLAGGPPTYEQYF.

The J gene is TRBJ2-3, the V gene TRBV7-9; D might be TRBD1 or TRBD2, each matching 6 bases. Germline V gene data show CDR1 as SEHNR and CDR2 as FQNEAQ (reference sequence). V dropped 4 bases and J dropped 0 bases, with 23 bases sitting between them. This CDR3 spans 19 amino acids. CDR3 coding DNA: TGTGCCAGCAGCTGGGGGGCTAGCGTTCTTTCTACTAGCACAGATACGCAGTATTTT. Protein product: CASSWGASVLSTSTDTQYF.

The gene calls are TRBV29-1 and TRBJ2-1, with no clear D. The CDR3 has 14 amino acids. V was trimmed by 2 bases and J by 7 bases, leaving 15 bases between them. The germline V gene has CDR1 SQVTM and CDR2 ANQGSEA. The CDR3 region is CSVEPGPGLNEQFF. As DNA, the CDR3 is TGCAGCGTTGAACCGGGCCCAGGCCTTAATGAGCAGTTCTTC.

CDR3 sequence (DNA): TGTGCCAGTAGTCCCCGGACAGGATCCTCCTACGAGCAGTACTTC. Protein: CASSPRTGSSYEQYF. The chain employs TRBV19 and TRBJ2-7, with 7 bases lining up with TRBD1. V gave up 5 bases and J gave up 0 bases; unmatched junction bases: 7. The CDR3 contains 15 residues. Germline CDR1 LNHDA, CDR2 SQIVND (reference sequence).

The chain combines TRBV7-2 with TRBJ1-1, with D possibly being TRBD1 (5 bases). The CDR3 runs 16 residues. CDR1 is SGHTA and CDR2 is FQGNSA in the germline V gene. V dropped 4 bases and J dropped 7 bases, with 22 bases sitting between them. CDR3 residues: CASSSAGGGPEHEAFF. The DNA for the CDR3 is TGTGCCAGCAGCTCGGCCGGGGGTGGACCCGAACATGAAGCTTTCTTT.

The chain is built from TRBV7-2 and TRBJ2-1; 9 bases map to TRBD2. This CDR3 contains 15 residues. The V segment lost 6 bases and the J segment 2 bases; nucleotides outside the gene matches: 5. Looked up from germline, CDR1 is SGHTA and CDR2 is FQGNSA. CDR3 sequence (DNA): TGTGCCAGCAGGTCGGCTAGCGGGACCTACAATGAGCAGTTCTTC. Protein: CASRSASGTYNEQFF.

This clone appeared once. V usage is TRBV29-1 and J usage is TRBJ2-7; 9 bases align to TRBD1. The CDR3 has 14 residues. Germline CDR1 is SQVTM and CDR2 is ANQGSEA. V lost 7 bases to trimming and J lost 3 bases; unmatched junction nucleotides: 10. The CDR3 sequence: CSAKSGQGSYEQYF. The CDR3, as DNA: TGCAGCGCGAAATCCGGACAGGGGAGCTACGAGCAGTACTTC.

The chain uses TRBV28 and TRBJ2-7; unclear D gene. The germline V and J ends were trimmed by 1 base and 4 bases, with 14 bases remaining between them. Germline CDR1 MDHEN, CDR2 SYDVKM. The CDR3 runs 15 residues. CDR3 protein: CASSLSVPRRYEQYF. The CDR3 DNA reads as TGTGCCAGCAGTTTATCGGTCCCACGCAGGTACGAGCAGTACTTC.

CDR3 amino acids: CASSSETGQPQHF. DNA for the CDR3: TGTGCCAGTAGTAGCGAAACAGGTCAGCCCCAGCATTTT. The chain recombines TRBV19 with TRBJ1-5; perhaps TRBD1 as D (5 bases). V lost 4 bases and J 6 bases, leaving 10 bases between the germline ends. The CDR3 is made up of 13 amino acids. Germline CDR1 and CDR2: LNHDA and SQIVND (reference sequence).

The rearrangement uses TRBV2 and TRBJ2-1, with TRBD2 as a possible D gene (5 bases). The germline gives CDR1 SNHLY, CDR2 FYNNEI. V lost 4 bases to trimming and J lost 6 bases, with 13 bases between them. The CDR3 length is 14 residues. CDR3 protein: CASSVLAPPNEQFF. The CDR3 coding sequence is TGTGCCAGCAGTGTTCTAGCCCCCCCCAATGAGCAGTTCTTC.

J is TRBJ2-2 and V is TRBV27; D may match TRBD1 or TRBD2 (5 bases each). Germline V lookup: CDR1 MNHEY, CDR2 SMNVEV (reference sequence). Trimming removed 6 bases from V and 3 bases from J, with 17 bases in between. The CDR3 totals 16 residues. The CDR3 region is CASRRGGSGYTGELFF. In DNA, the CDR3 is TGTGCCAGCAGGAGGGGTGGAAGCGGATACACCGGGGAGCTGTTTTTT.